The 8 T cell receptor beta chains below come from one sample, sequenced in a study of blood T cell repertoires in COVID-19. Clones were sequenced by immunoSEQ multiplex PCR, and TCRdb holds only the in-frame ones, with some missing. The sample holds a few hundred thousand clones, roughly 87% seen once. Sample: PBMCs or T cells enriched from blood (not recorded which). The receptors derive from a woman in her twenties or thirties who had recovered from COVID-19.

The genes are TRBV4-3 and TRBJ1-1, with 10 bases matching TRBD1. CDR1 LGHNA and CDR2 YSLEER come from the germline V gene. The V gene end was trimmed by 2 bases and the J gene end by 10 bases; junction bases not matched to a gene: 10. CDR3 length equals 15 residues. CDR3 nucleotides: TGCGCCAGCAGCCAACGACCCGGGACAGGGGAAAGAGCTTTCTTT. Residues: CASSQRPGTGERAFF.

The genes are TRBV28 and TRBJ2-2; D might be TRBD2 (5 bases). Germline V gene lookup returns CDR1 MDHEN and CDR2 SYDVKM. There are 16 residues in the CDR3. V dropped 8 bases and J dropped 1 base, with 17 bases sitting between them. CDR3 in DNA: TGTGCCAGCGGAGGTGGGTGGGGAAAGAACACCGGGGAGCTGTTTTTT. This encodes CASGGGWGKNTGELFF.

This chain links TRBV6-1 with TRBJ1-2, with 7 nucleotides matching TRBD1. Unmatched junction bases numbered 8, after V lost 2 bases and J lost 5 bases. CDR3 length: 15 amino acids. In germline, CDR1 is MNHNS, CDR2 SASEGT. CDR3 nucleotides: TGTGCCAGCAGTGAACCAGGGGGGACACGTTATGGCTACACCTTC. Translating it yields CASSEPGGTRYGYTF.

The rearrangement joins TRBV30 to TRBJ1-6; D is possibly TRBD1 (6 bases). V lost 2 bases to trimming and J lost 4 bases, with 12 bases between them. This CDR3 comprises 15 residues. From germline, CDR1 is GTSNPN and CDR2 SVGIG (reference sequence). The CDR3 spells CAWSKQGSYNSPLHF. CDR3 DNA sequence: TGTGCCTGGAGTAAACAGGGATCGTATAATTCACCCCTCCACTTT.

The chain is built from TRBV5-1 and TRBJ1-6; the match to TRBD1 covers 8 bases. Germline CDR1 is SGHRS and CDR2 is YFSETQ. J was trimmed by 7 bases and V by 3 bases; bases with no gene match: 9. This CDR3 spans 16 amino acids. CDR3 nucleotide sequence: TGCGCCAGCAGCTCCTCGACAGGGGTAGGGAATTCACCCCTCCACTTT. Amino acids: CASSSSTGVGNSPLHF.

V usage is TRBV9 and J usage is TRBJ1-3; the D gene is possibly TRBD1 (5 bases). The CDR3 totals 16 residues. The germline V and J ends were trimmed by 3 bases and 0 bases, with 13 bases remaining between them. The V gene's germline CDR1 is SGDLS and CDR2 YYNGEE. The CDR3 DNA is TGTGCCAGCAGCGAAGGGACTCGGAGCTCTGGAAACACCATATATTTT. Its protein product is CASSEGTRSSGNTIYF.

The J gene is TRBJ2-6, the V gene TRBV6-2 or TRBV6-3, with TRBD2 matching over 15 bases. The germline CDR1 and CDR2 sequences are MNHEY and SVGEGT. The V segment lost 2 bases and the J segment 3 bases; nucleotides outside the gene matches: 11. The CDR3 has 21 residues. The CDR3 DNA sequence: TGTGCCAGCAGTTACCCCCCAGGACTAGCGGGGGGGCCTTATGGGGCCAACGTCCTGACTTTC. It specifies CASSYPPGLAGGPYGANVLTF.

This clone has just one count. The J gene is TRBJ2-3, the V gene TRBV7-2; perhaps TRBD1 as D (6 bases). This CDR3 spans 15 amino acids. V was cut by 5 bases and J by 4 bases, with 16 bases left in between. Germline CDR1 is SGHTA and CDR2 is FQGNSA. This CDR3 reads CASSLPGGISDTQYF. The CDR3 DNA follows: TGTGCCAGCAGCCTCCCTGGGGGCATTTCAGATACGCAGTATTTT.